This TCR beta chain appears in the sequencing data of a study of beta chain features in type 1 diabetes. Whole-study findings and limits: TCRB CDR3s from Type 1 diabetes patients were moderately but significantly shorter in all four CD4+ subsets. Equally in patients and controls, shorter templates might have been favored by PCR.

About this clone itself: What it recognizes is unknown.

Germline-derived CDR1 and CDR2 are SGDLS and YYNGEE. V was pared by 3 bases and J by 2 bases, with 13 bases between. CDR3 length: 15 amino acids. Isolated RNA was reverse transcribed in full, so expressed TCRB transcripts were sequenced. Data came from immunoSEQ multiplex PCR; TCRdb stores just in-frame clones and leaves some out. The sample holds around 160,000 clones; roughly 10% are singletons and the top ten take roughly 0.7%. The receptor was derived from a woman aged 30 to 39 with type 1 diabetes. The V call is TRBV9, the J call TRBJ2-3, with D unresolved. The material sequenced was central memory CD4+ T cells from blood. The CDR3 is CASSAALTFTDTQYF. CDR3 in DNA: TGTGCCAGCAGCGCAGCACTAACCTTCACAGATACGCAGTATTTT.